The T cell receptor beta chain described here comes from a study of T cells in Graves' hyperthyroidism and ophthalmopathy (dated by TCRdb to the late 2010s). Study-level background: To identify TCR V-J signatures that set the groups apart, the researchers used a discovery cohort of 100 or so patients, made up of 40 to 45 with Graves' ophthalmopathy and about 60 with stable Graves' hyperthyroidism. Prospective prediction of ophthalmopathy was tested in an independent validation cohort of some 20 hyperthyroidism patients and 15 to 17 patients who later progressed to ophthalmopathy. The roughly 100 discovery patients were randomly split 7:3 into training and test sets. Thyroid tissue and blood T-cell repertoires from about six Graves' hyperthyroidism patients were also compared in the study. After blood sampling, hyperthyroidism patients were treated with methimazole at a starting dose of 30 mg daily, and ophthalmopathy patients were treated with high-dose intravenous methylprednisolone. According to the paper, TCR Vbeta CDR3 sequencing was carried out on 120 to 150 peripheral blood samples, which came from about 45 ophthalmopathy, under 80 hyperthyroidism and about 17 progressor patients.

The TCR beta CDR3 regions were amplified from RNA transcripts. The TCR CDR3 was subjected to a first round of RT-PCR using the HTBI primer set and the Qiagen OneStep RT-PCR kit. A second multiplex PCR round built the libraries, followed by size selection and purification. Paired-end sequencing of the libraries was performed with 100 bp reads on an Illumina HiSeq2000. The authors' pipeline ran thus. SOAPnuke was used to process the raw data, removing reads that contained adapters or uncalled bases, had a mean Phred below 15, or lacked an exact match to the constant primer or identifier. High-quality paired reads were merged with COPE v1.2.5, and unique nucleotide sequences were defined as clonotypes. MiTCR v1.1 was used to align the clonotypes against IMGT TRBV, TRBD and TRBJ reference segments. Only V-J combinations with frequency above 0.0001, covering 99% to 99.2% of repertoires, were analysed. The TCS score was defined as the ratio of F50 (clonal expansion) to E x V (chaos), calculated using BLOSUM62-based TCRdist between CDR3 peptides within each V-J. Welch's t-statistics and random forest reduced 500 to 550 V-J features to roughly 13, which were used in a naive Bayes classifier (R e1071). TCRdb trimmed public reads at Q25 via fastp, called clones via MiXCR and kept in-frame beta chains. Each entry is one CDR3 protein sequence, shown with its most common DNA and genes. The V and J calls reflect TCRdb's pipeline rather than the authors' work. The sample table contains under 700,000 distinct CDR3 sequences; only one count was recorded for 46% of them. Of the sample, 8.2% falls within the top ten clones.

Overall study results and their limits: In cross-validation, a model built on a 13 V-J signature told ophthalmopathy apart from stable hyperthyroidism with less than 90% sensitivity and around 83% specificity, and in testing the same model reached 80%/75%. In validation, progression to ophthalmopathy was predicted by the model with roughly 69% sensitivity and around 75% specificity, a median of about 6.8 months before onset. Sample size was not statistically predetermined, and investigators were not blinded to group allocation. Most expanded thyroid clonotypes (frequency above 0.001) were also detected in blood, a finding suggesting that blood repertoires may reflect thyroid immune responses.

As to this clonotype: Its antigen has not been determined. The input lacks base qualities; no much larger clone sits a single base away.

Spanning cysteine to phenylalanine, the CDR3 consists of 12 amino acids. The only DNA kept is the CDR3, 36 bases in frame from the first base. Reading the germline V gene gives CDR1 SQVTM and CDR2 ANQGSEA. Stable Graves' hyperthyroidism was defined as no progression to ophthalmopathy during 18 months of follow-up. Hyperthyroidism patients were newly diagnosed, with disease duration under 2 months, and aged 18 to 65 years. Any patient with an uncontrolled infection, another autoimmune disease, pregnancy or lactation was excluded. Clinical symptoms, serum thyroxine and TRAb, thyroid ultrasound, and orbital computed tomography formed the basis for the diagnoses. Total RNA was extracted with Trizol reagent, and quality was checked on an Agilent 2100 Bioanalyzer.

Material for sequencing was peripheral blood or thyroid tissue (not recorded which). The receptor was isolated from a woman younger than 30 with Graves' hyperthyroidism. Donor details come from another sample of the same person, matched by shared clones. The receptor chain draws on TRBV29-1 and TRBJ1-1; 5 matching bases give a weak D call of TRBD1. The sequence in DNA is TGCACCACAGCCGGGGGGAACACTGAAGCTTTCTTT. It is translated as CTTAGGNTEAFF.